A single sample gave rise to the 11 T cell receptor beta chains below, sequenced in a study of T cell changes during pregnancy in multiple sclerosis. Method: immunoSEQ multiplex PCR; TCRdb's copy keeps in-frame clones and lacks some. The data hold almost 50,000 clones, with around 91% observed a single time. Specimen: CD4+ T cells from peripheral blood mononuclear cells, collected in the second trimester of pregnancy. These receptors were collected from a female donor in good health, enrolled as a control in a pregnancy study.

J is TRBJ2-7 and V is TRBV7-9; no clear D gene. V lost 3 bases to trimming and J lost 0 bases, with 6 bases between them. Germline V gene data show CDR1 as SEHNR and CDR2 as FQNEAQ (reference sequence). The CDR3 consists of 13 residues. In DNA form, the CDR3 reads TGTGCCAGCAGCTTCTCGAGCTCCTACGAGCAGTACTTC. Translating gives CASSFSSSYEQYF.

The chain joins TRBV19 to TRBJ1-4; 7 nucleotides match TRBD1. V shed 1 base and J 0 bases; nucleotides not matched to a gene: 11. Germline CDR1 LNHDA, CDR2 SQIVND (reference sequence). The CDR3 is 19 residues long. This CDR3 is CASSIAPRNTGATNEKLFF. The CDR3 nucleotides are TGTGCCAGTAGTATAGCCCCCCGGAACACAGGGGCAACTAATGAAAAACTGTTTTTT.

This rearrangement joins TRBV7-2 to TRBJ1-4; D is perhaps TRBD1 (5 bases). The CDR3 is 14 amino acids. Per the germline V gene, CDR1 is SGHTA and CDR2 is FQGNSA. V shed 2 bases and J shed 8 bases, with 12 bases lying between them. CDR3 sequence reads: CASSLTGGREKLFF. The DNA of the CDR3 is TGTGCCAGCAGCTTAACTGGGGGGAGGGAAAAACTGTTTTTT.

This clone turned up a few times. The CDR3 region has the DNA TGTGCCTGGAGTGTAGCTGATTACGAGCAGTACTTC. This sequence encodes CAWSVADYEQYF. The chain joins TRBV30 to TRBJ2-7; D is ambiguous. Trimming removed 0 bases at V and 4 bases at J, with 7 bases between. The CDR3 consists of 12 residues. Germline CDR1 and CDR2: GTSNPN and SVGIG (reference sequence).

The V gene is TRBV5-1, the J gene TRBJ1-2; the D gene is possibly TRBD1 (5 bases). CDR3 length: 15 amino acids. Germline CDR1 and CDR2: SGHRS and YFSETQ. The V end was cut by 0 bases, the J end by 3 bases, with 12 bases between. CDR3 sequence: CASSLAAGLHYGYTF. DNA for the CDR3: TGCGCCAGCAGCTTGGCAGCAGGGCTTCACTATGGCTACACCTTC.

The V and J genes are TRBV7-6 and TRBJ1-2; TRBD1 matches at 7 bases. V dropped 0 bases and J dropped 7; count of bases not matched to a gene: 5. CDR1 is SGHVS, CDR2 FNYEAQ, per germline. The CDR3 sequence is 14 residues long. This CDR3 is CASSLAEAGGGYTF. The CDR3 nucleotides are TGTGCCAGCAGCTTAGCTGAGGCAGGGGGTGGCTACACCTTC. Full variable domain (rest looked up from reference TRBV7-6 and TRBJ1-2): GAGVSQSPRYKVTKRGQDVALRCDPISGHVSLYWYRQALGQGPEFLTYFNYEAQQDKSGLPNDRFSAERPEGSISTLTIQRTEQRDSAMYRCASSLAEAGGGYTFGSGTRLTVV.

This chain links TRBV5-6 with TRBJ1-2; 10 bases are a match to TRBD1. Germline V gene data show CDR1 as SGHDT and CDR2 as YYEEEE. The CDR3 totals 14 residues. The junction had 2 bases not matched to a gene; V was cut back by 0 bases and J by 6 bases. The CDR3: CASSLADRGHGYTF. In DNA, the CDR3 is TGTGCCAGCAGCTTGGCCGACAGGGGGCATGGCTACACCTTC. The complete variable domain, with remaining parts taken from reference TRBV5-6 and TRBJ1-2, reads DAGVTQSPTHLIKTRGQQVTLRCSPKSGHDTVSWYQQALGQGPQFIFQYYEEEERQRGNFPDRFSGHQFPNYSSELNVNALLLGDSALYLCASSLADRGHGYTFGSGTRLTVV.

The sample holds one count of this clone. The chain joins TRBV18 to TRBJ2-2, with 9 bases fitting TRBD1. This CDR3 is built from 14 residues. The germline V gene encodes CDR1 KGHSH and CDR2 LQKENI. V dropped 8 bases and J dropped 5; count of bases not matched to a gene: 6. The CDR3 DNA follows: TGTGCCAGCGATGGACAGGGGTCGACCGGGGAGCTGTTTTTT. Amino acids: CASDGQGSTGELFF.

This clone was recorded once. The gene calls are TRBV5-6 and TRBJ1-1; TRBD1 might be the D (6 bases). Germline V lookup: CDR1 SGHDT, CDR2 YYEEEE. This CDR3 is built from 15 residues. Between the trimmed V and J ends, which lost 4 bases and 5 bases, there was a span of 18 bases. CDR3: CASSDGHRVLTEAFF. CDR3 coding DNA: TGTGCCAGCAGCGACGGACACAGGGTCTTGACTGAAGCTTTCTTT.

This rearrangement joins TRBV5-4 to TRBJ2-2; a weak D match, TRBD2 (6 bases). The V gene lost 0 bases and the J gene lost 4 bases, with 10 bases spanning the gap. Looked up from germline, CDR1 is SGHNT and CDR2 is YYREEE (reference sequence). This CDR3 is 15 amino acids long. The CDR3 spells CASSLAGRGTGELFF. The CDR3 DNA reads as TGTGCCAGCAGCTTGGCAGGGCGGGGCACCGGGGAGCTGTTTTTT.

This rearrangement joins TRBV19 to TRBJ1-4; D possibly corresponds to TRBD1 (5 bases). Germline V gene data show CDR1 as LNHDA and CDR2 as SQIVND (reference sequence). This CDR3 has 13 amino acids. Trimming left V 5 bases short and J 6 bases short, with 10 bases between. The CDR3 region is CASSPREYEKLFF. DNA for the CDR3: TGTGCCAGTAGTCCCAGGGAATATGAAAAACTGTTTTTT. Full variable domain (remainder filled in from reference TRBV19 and TRBJ1-4): DGGITQSPKYLFRKEGQNVTLSCEQNLNHDAMYWYRQDPGQGLRLIYYSQIVNDFQKGDIAEGYSVSREKKESFPLTVTSAQKNPTAFYLCASSPREYEKLFFGSGTQLSVL.